The 12 T cell receptor beta chains below all came from one sample that was sequenced in a study of shared clonotypes between healthy human individuals. In the naive CD8 group, cells lacked CD45RO and were positively selected for CCR7, so terminally differentiated effector memory CD45RA+ cells were left out. TCRdb's table, derived via immunoSEQ multiplex PCR, lists solely in-frame clones and lacks some. The table records roughly 2.1 million clones, more than 85% of them present only once. Sequenced input: naive CD8+ T cells from PBMCs. These receptors were taken from a man in his late teens or twenties in good health. Some clones in this sample may be carry-over from other donors' samples.

This rearrangement joins TRBV4-1 to TRBJ2-7, with D maybe TRBD1 (5 bases). Germline lookup yields CDR1 MGHRA and CDR2 YSYEKL. Between the trimmed V and J ends, which lost 6 bases and 1 base, there was a span of 10 bases. This CDR3 contains 13 residues. The CDR3 spells CASRGPPSYEQYF. The CDR3 coding sequence is TGCGCCAGCAGGGGGCCCCCATCCTACGAGCAGTACTTC.

The chain has TRBV2 and TRBJ2-1; D perhaps matches TRBD1 (6 bases). V lost 5 bases and J lost 2, with 13 bases in between. The CDR3 loop spans 15 amino acids. Germline V gene sequence: CDR1 SNHLY, CDR2 FYNNEI. CDR3 amino acids: CASSSMQGTYNEQFF. CDR3 DNA: TGTGCCAGCAGTTCTATGCAGGGGACCTACAATGAGCAGTTCTTC.

This chain connects TRBV9 to TRBJ2-6, with 10 bases fitting TRBD2. The CDR3 runs to 16 residues. Germline CDR1 SGDLS, CDR2 YYNGEE. J gave up 2 bases and V 6 bases, and 5 bases lay outside the gene matches. The CDR3 loop reads CASTSLAGAGANVLTF. The CDR3, as DNA: TGTGCCAGCACCAGTCTAGCGGGAGCTGGGGCCAACGTCCTGACTTTC.

The chain combines TRBV7-6 with TRBJ1-1, with D possibly being TRBD1 (5 bases). Germline lookup yields CDR1 SGHVS and CDR2 FNYEAQ. V lost 5 bases and J 3 bases, leaving 13 bases between the germline ends. This CDR3 is 14 amino acids long. DNA of the CDR3: TGTGCCAGCAGCACGGGGGTTGGGTACACTGAAGCTTTCTTT. Protein: CASSTGVGYTEAFF.

For the CDR3, the DNA is TGTGCCAGCAGTTTAGGCCGATACAGTCTCGACACTGAAGCTTTCTTT. This translates into CASSLGRYSLDTEAFF. V usage is TRBV27 and J usage is TRBJ1-1; no reliable D call. V lost 2 bases, J lost 3 bases, and 16 bases lay in between. The CDR3 totals 16 residues. Per germline, CDR1 MNHEY and CDR2 SMNVEV (reference sequence).

A single count supports this clone. V usage is TRBV7-9 and J usage is TRBJ1-2; D gene uncertain. The CDR3 has 15 residues. With 0 bases removed from V and 4 bases from J, the gap between germline ends came to 12 bases. CDR1 is SEHNR and CDR2 is FQNEAQ in the germline V gene (reference sequence). CDR3 nucleotides: TGTGCCAGCAGCTTAGCGCCCGCAGAAACCTATGGCTACACCTTC. It specifies CASSLAPAETYGYTF.

The chain combines TRBV29-1 with TRBJ2-7; tentative D call: TRBD2 (7 bases). Germline V CDR1 and CDR2: SQVTM, ANQGSEA. This CDR3 is 16 amino acids long. V was clipped by 3 bases and J by 0 bases, with 18 bases between them. CDR3 sequence: CSVEGGDNRDSYEQYF. The DNA of the CDR3 is TGCAGCGTTGAGGGGGGGGACAACAGGGACTCCTACGAGCAGTACTTC.

This chain links TRBV7-8 with TRBJ1-3; no clear D. The CDR3 is 20 residues long. Per germline, CDR1 SGHVS and CDR2 FQNEAQ. The V and J ends lost 7 bases and 0 bases respectively, with 28 bases between them. The chain's CDR3 is CASTTHSWNRVQSSGNTIYF. CDR3 DNA: TGTGCCAGCACTACCCATTCCTGGAACCGGGTCCAGAGCTCTGGAAACACCATATATTTT.

CDR3 residues: CATRDPNTEAFF. The DNA for the CDR3 is TGTGCCACCCGGGACCCGAACACTGAAGCTTTCTTT. The chain uses TRBV10-3 and TRBJ1-1, with D tentatively TRBD1 (5 bases). Trimming cost V 10 bases and J 1 base, with 10 bases left between them. Germline V CDR1 and CDR2: ENHRY, SYGVKD. The CDR3 is made up of 12 amino acids.

This clone was detected once. The chain joins TRBV7-9 to TRBJ1-5; D is uncertain. The CDR3 loop spans 15 amino acids. The V end lost 1 base, the J end lost 0 bases, and 7 bases lay between the germline ends. CDR1 is SEHNR and CDR2 is FQNEAQ in the germline V gene (reference sequence). DNA for the CDR3: TGTGCCAGCAGCTTAGGACCCAGTAGCAATCAGCCCCAGCATTTT. As protein: CASSLGPSSNQPQHF.

This chain connects TRBV28 to TRBJ2-2; no clear D gene. V was pared by 6 bases and J by 3 bases, with 8 bases between. There are 13 residues in the CDR3. The germline CDR1 and CDR2 sequences are MDHEN and SYDVKM. Written as DNA, the CDR3 is TGTGCCAGCAGGACCCTTTACACCGGGGAGCTGTTTTTT. Translating gives CASRTLYTGELFF.

The J gene is TRBJ2-7, the V gene TRBV9, with D uncertain. The V gene's germline CDR1 is SGDLS and CDR2 YYNGEE. This CDR3 region has 15 residues. Trimming left V 5 bases short and J 2 bases short, with 17 bases between. Here the CDR3 DNA reads TGTGCCAGCAGTGGTACTGCATCGCCGGCCTACGAGCAGTACTTC. Translated: CASSGTASPAYEQYF.